This T cell receptor (beta chain) was recorded in a study of tumour-infiltrating T cells in Burkitt lymphoma (dated by TCRdb to the early 2020s). Looking at the study overall: TCR repertoire data were correlated with clinical outcome; productive clonality predicted overall and progression-free survival, independent of established prognosticators including age at diagnosis.

In regard to this clone: It has no known antigen specificity. No base quality values were provided; no much bigger clone lies one nucleotide off.

Spanning cysteine to phenylalanine, the CDR3 consists of 15 amino acids. Only the CDR3 part of the read is kept: 45 bases, read in frame from the first base. The germline V gene provides CDR1 SGDLS and CDR2 YYNGEE. V and J are truncated by 5 bases and 3 bases respectively, leaving an intervening sequence of 18 bases. Library preparation used the immunoSEQ multiplex PCR assay. TCRdb took this table from immuneACCESS and kept in-frame rearrangements with V and J called. Such tables lack part of the clones; where checked against another copy, unresolved V genes explain under half of the gap, and the rest is unexplained. The sample table holds around 13,000 clones, of which 85% to 90% were seen once. 1.3% to 1.5% of the sample lies in the top ten.

This TCR was sampled from a human donor with diffuse large B-cell lymphoma. This chain joins TRBV9 to TRBJ2-7; a tentative D match to TRBD1 spans 6 bases. Sequencing input: tumor tissue. In nucleotides, the sequence is TGTGCCAGCAGTCTTGAGGGGGACCCGTTCTACGAGCAGTACTTC. The resulting protein is CASSLEGDPFYEQYF.